This TCR beta chain was identified during a study of T-cell memory formation after mild COVID-19. Study-level findings and limits: CD4/CD8 balance held among clones contracting day 15 to 85, and later expanders leaned CD4+. Pre-infection memory contained some responding clones, which suggested that cross-reactive memory had joined. The main location of contracting CD4+ clones was CM and EM, and that of contracting CD8+ clones was EMRA.

This CDR3 contains 15 residues. CDR1 and CDR2 from the germline V gene are LGHNA and YSLEER. The V and J ends lost 4 bases and 4 bases respectively, with 16 bases between them. As to this clonotype: Antigen: not known.

TCRdb re-called the 5' RACE reads with MiXCR, one entry per CDR3 protein. The data show a few hundred thousand distinct CDR3 sequences, about 16% seen once. The sequenced sample consisted of PBMCs or a T cell subset sorted from them (not recorded which). The genes are TRBV4-3 and TRBJ1-2; D is unresolved. The TCR originated in a man younger than 35 who had mild COVID-19 (a few samples of this study predate the infection). Cell type and time point are not known. The CDR3 loop is CASSPAGGAGYGYTF. CDR3 DNA sequence: TGCGCCAGCAGCCCTGCTGGCGGCGCGGGCTATGGCTACACCTTC.